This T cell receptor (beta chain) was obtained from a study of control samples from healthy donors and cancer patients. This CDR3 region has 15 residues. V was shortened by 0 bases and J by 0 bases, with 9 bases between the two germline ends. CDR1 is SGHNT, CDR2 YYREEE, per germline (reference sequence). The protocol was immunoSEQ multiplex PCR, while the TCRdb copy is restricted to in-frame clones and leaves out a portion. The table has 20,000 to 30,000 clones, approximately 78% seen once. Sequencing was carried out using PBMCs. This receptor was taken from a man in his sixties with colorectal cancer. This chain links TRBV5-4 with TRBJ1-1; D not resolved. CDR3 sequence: CASSLALTMNTEAFF. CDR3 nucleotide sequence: TGTGCCAGCAGCTTGGCGTTAACCATGAACACTGAAGCTTTCTTT.